The entry below gives a single T cell receptor beta chain sequence along with its context. The sample comes from a study of monozygotic twins with inflammatory bowel disease. TCRdb re-analyzed the 5' RACE reads; it lists each CDR3 protein once, without DNA. The sample's table shows under 200,000 distinct CDR3 sequences. The CDR3 has 15 amino acids. CDR1 and CDR2 from the germline V gene are SGHDT and YYEEEE. Blood was drawn once per donor, and each sample measured approximately 2.4 ml. The source material was blood. The J gene is TRBJ2-1, the V gene TRBV5-6; the TCRdb call, TRBD2, lacks DNA for checking. This clonotype was sampled from a human donor with ulcerative colitis or Crohn's disease, or a healthy co-twin of an affected twin (not recorded which). This chain's CDR3 is CASSMALTRRNEQFF.